This T cell receptor beta chain was observed in a study of beta chain features in type 1 diabetes. Across the whole study: Age, gender and cell yields were similar between patients and healthy donors.

Expressed TCRB transcripts were sequenced, since all the RNA that had been isolated was reverse transcribed. Measured with immunoSEQ multiplex PCR; TCRdb has only the in-frame clones, and not every one. The table shows around 250,000 clones, with roughly 70% occurring only once. CDR1 SQVTM and CDR2 ANQGSEA come from the germline V gene. This CDR3 has 13 residues. The ends were cut back, 6 bases at V and 6 bases at J, with 15 bases in the middle. Study observations and caveats: It was among patients, rather than healthy donors, that naive, central memory and Treg TCRB repertoires appeared more similar.

About this clone itself: Its antigen remains unknown.

The V and J genes are TRBV29-1 and TRBJ2-1; D gene ambiguous. The receptor comes from a man younger than 45 in good health. The sequenced material came from naive CD4+ T cells from blood. CDR3 nucleotide sequence: TGCAGCGTAAGGCAGATCTTGCTCAATGAGCAGTTCTTC. Amino acid sequence: CSVRQILLNEQFF.